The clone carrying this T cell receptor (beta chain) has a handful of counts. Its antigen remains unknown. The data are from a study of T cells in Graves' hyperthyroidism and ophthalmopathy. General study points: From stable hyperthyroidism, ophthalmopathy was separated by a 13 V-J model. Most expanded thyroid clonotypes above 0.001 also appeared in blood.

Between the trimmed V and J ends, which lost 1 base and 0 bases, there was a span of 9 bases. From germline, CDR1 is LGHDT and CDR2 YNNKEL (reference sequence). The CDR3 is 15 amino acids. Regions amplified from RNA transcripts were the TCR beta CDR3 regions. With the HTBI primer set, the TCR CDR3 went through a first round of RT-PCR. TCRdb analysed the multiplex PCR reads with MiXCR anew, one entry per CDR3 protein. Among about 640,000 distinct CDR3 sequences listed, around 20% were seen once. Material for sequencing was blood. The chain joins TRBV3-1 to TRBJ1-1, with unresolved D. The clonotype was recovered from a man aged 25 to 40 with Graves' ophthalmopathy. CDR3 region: CASSQVTAVNTEAFF. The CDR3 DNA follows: TGTGCCAGCAGCCAAGTGACGGCTGTGAACACTGAAGCTTTCTTT.